The clone carrying this T cell receptor (beta chain) was seen many times. The target antigen is unknown. Separate cDNA molecules received unique molecular identifiers, which the library attached to them. TCRdb redid the calling of the RACE reads with MiXCR, one entry per CDR3 protein. The table shows some 300,000 distinct CDR3 sequences, with over 5% occurring only once. This sample is drawn from a study of human T cells and chemical hapten exposure. Noted time point: pre-sensitization, week 0. Treatment specified: therapeutic diphenylcyclopropenone sensitization with weekly scalp DPC. Per the germline V gene, CDR1 is MDHEN and CDR2 is SYDVKM. V shed 4 bases and J shed 6 bases, with 24 bases lying between them. This CDR3 region has 17 residues. General study points: Healthy people's immune response may differ from that of the donors, who had alopecia.

This chain uses TRBV28 with TRBJ1-1; D gene ambiguous. The clonotype originates from a woman aged 18-29 years with alopecia areata. Some clones in this sample may be carry-over from other donors' samples. The source material was whole blood, sampled in connection with sensitization to the hapten diphenylcyclopropenone (DPC). The CDR3 loop reads CASSSNSAGGWHAEAFF. The CDR3 nucleotides are TGTGCCAGCAGTTCTAACTCGGCGGGAGGGTGGCACGCTGAAGCTTTCTTT. Full variable domain (missing parts from reference TRBV28 and TRBJ1-1): DVKVTQSSRYLVKRTGEKVFLECVQDMDHENMFWYRQDPGLGLRLIYFSYDVKMKEKGDIPEGYSVSREKKERFSLILESASTNQTSMYLCASSSNSAGGWHAEAFFGQGTRLTVV.